Each of the 21 T cell receptor beta chains below was sequenced from the same sample in a study of blood T cell repertoires in COVID-19. Sequencing was performed with immunoSEQ multiplex PCR; in TCRdb, only in-frame clones are kept and a portion is missing. The table records approximately 360,000 clones, 90% of them present only once. Material: peripheral blood. The receptors were gathered from a man younger than 35 with active or convalescent COVID-19.

Notes on this clone: No conserved phenylalanine or tryptophan is present at the end of the CDR3, so a read error is the likely explanation. Because the CDR3's place on the DNA is in doubt, the DNA is left out and the CDR3 is given as listed by TCRdb. The chain has TRBV12-3 or TRBV12-4 and TRBJ2-3; the DNA was not compared with TRBD1, the D call given in the table. The CDR3 adds up to 12 amino acids, both ends counted. This chain's CDR3 is CASSRDRGQHVM.

The chain links TRBV3-1 (or the pseudogene TRBV3-2) to TRBJ1-5, with D unclear. Germline V gene data show CDR1 as LGHDT and CDR2 as YNNKEL (reference sequence). Deletions cut 3 bases from V and 3 bases from J, with 9 bases between. The CDR3 is 14 amino acids. The CDR3 DNA reads TGTGCCAGCAGCCACATGAGCAACAATCAGCCCCAGCATTTT. Amino acid sequence: CASSHMSNNQPQHF.

The gene calls are TRBV21-1 and TRBJ1-6; the DNA was not used to check the table's D call, TRBD1. TRBV21-1 is annotated as a pseudogene. The CDR3 runs to 16 residues. This CDR3 is CASLRQGASNNSPLHF. The CDR3 DNA follows: TGTGCCAGCCTACGACAGGGAGCATCAAATAATTCACCCCTCCACTTT.

The rearrangement uses TRBV10-3 and TRBJ1-2; TRBD1 matches at 8 bases. Germline V CDR1 and CDR2: ENHRY, SYGVKD. The J segment lost 3 bases and the V segment lost 10 bases, leaving 7 bases of the junction unmatched. This CDR3 has 13 amino acids. In nucleotides, the CDR3 is TGTGCCACGTTGGACAGGGCGGACTATGGCTACACCTTC. Translated: CATLDRADYGYTF.

This chain joins TRBV3-1 (or the pseudogene TRBV3-2) and TRBJ1-1; D remains ambiguous. Germline V CDR1 and CDR2: LGHDT, YNNKEL (reference sequence). Trimming stripped 7 bases from V and 5 bases from J, with 20 bases between. The CDR3 spans 15 residues. The CDR3 nucleotides are TGTGCCAGCATACTATCCACCCCCTATAGGACTGAAGCTTTCTTT. This codes for CASILSTPYRTEAFF.

The V call is TRBV29-1, the J call TRBJ1-1; the D gene is possibly TRBD1 (6 bases). Per the germline V gene, CDR1 is SQVTM and CDR2 is ANQGSEA. This CDR3 comprises 13 residues. Trimming pared 6 bases from V and 1 base from J, leaving 12 bases between. For the CDR3, the DNA is TGCAGCGTAGCACAGGGAAGGAACACTGAAGCTTTCTTT. It yields the protein CSVAQGRNTEAFF.

The CDR3 loop is CASSGSEGSNQPQHF. DNA for the CDR3: TGTGCCAGCTCAGGATCGGAGGGGTCGAATCAGCCCCAGCATTTT. The V call is TRBV18, the J call TRBJ1-5; perhaps TRBD1 as D (5 bases). The V end lost 5 bases, the J end lost 4 bases, and 15 bases lay between the germline ends. This CDR3 spans 15 amino acids. CDR1 KGHSH and CDR2 LQKENI come from the germline V gene.

The V and J genes are TRBV3-1 (or the pseudogene TRBV3-2) and TRBJ2-7, with a weak D call TRBD2 (6 bases). Germline V CDR1 and CDR2: LGHDT, YNNKEL (reference sequence). The CDR3 is made up of 15 amino acids. Trimming removed 4 bases from V and 3 bases from J, with 16 bases in between. DNA for the CDR3: TGTGCCAGCAGCCTGGGTTCCCGGGACTTCTACGAGCAGTACTTC. Its translation is CASSLGSRDFYEQYF.

The chain is built from TRBV7-9 and TRBJ1-1; D not resolved. The length of the CDR3 is 15 residues. V dropped 5 bases and J dropped 3 bases, with 16 bases sitting between them. Germline assignment: CDR1 SEHNR and CDR2 FQNEAQ (reference sequence). This CDR3 is CASSRGLGGYTEAFF. The DNA for the CDR3 is TGTGCCAGCAGCCGTGGACTGGGAGGGTACACTGAAGCTTTCTTT.

This clone was detected only once. V and J are TRBV5-1 and TRBJ1-2; TRBD1 agrees at 7 bases. The CDR3 is 13 amino acids. Per the germline V gene, CDR1 is SGHRS and CDR2 is YFSETQ. The V and J ends lost 3 bases and 5 bases, in that order; junction bases with no gene match: 4. The CDR3 DNA is TGCGCCAGCAGCTCAGGGGGTGTTTATGGCTACACCTTC. This gives the protein CASSSGGVYGYTF.

The rearrangement joins TRBV27 to TRBJ2-3; D remains unclear. Trimming took 5 bases from V and 1 from J, leaving 7 bases between them. Germline V gives CDR1 MNHEY, CDR2 SMNVEV (reference sequence). The CDR3 sequence is 13 residues long. The CDR3 protein is CASSALRTDTQYF. DNA for the CDR3: TGTGCCAGCAGTGCGCTCCGCACAGATACGCAGTATTTT.

The chain carries TRBV28 and TRBJ1-5, with 7 bases matching TRBD1. Germline V gives CDR1 MDHEN, CDR2 SYDVKM. The CDR3 consists of 15 residues. The trim removed 7 bases at V and 7 bases at J, leaving 13 bases unmatched. Here the CDR3 DNA reads TGTGCCAGCACCGCCAATTTAGGGGGCTGGCAGCCCCAGCATTTT. The encoded protein is CASTANLGGWQPQHF.

The chain carries TRBV28 and TRBJ1-5, with D possibly matching TRBD1 (6 bases). CDR1 and CDR2 (germline): MDHEN, SYDVKM. Trimming cost V 5 bases and J 1 base, with 12 bases left between them. This CDR3 comprises 15 residues. CDR3 sequence: CASSPGQTSNQPQHF. DNA of the CDR3: TGTGCCAGCAGTCCTGGACAGACAAGCAATCAGCCCCAGCATTTT.

The V call is TRBV30, the J call TRBJ1-2; 7 nucleotides agree with TRBD1. The CDR3 extends over 17 amino acids. Germline V lookup: CDR1 GTSNPN, CDR2 SVGIG (reference sequence). The V and J ends lost 0 bases and 4 bases, in that order; junction bases with no gene match: 14. CDR3 in DNA: TGTGCCTGGAGTGTACCCGGGACAGCTAGGTTTACCTATGGCTACACCTTC. It is translated as CAWSVPGTARFTYGYTF. Using reference TRBV30 and TRBJ1-2 for the parts outside the CDR3, the full variable domain is SQTIHQWPATLVQPVGSPLSLECTVEGTSNPNLYWYRQAAGRGLQLLFYSVGIGQISSEVPQNLSASRPQDRQFILSSKKLLLSDSGFYLCAWSVPGTARFTYGYTFGSGTRLTVV.

This clone has a handful of counts. Here the CDR3 DNA reads TGTGCCAGCAGGCAGCCGGGACAGACCTACGAGCAGTACTTC. It yields the protein CASRQPGQTYEQYF. This chain connects TRBV28 to TRBJ2-7; 7 bases match TRBD1. CDR3 size: 14 residues. V trimming: 6 bases; J trimming: 2 bases; junction bases outside the gene matches: 7. Germline CDR1 MDHEN, CDR2 SYDVKM.

This clone was seen just once. V gene TRBV9 combines with J gene TRBJ1-6; 7 positions agree with TRBD1. V was pared by 3 bases and J by 8 bases, with 17 bases of the junction left unmatched. Looked up from germline, CDR1 is SGDLS and CDR2 is YYNGEE. The CDR3 totals 18 residues. The CDR3 spells CASSEESNRDRRHSPLHF. The CDR3 bases are TGTGCCAGCAGCGAAGAAAGTAACCGGGACAGACGCCATTCACCCCTCCACTTT.

This clone was seen once. DNA for the CDR3: TGTGCCAGCAGTCCCCTCCGGGGGGAGAACACCGGGGAGCTGTTTTTT. It specifies CASSPLRGENTGELFF. The gene calls are TRBV27 and TRBJ2-2; the match to TRBD2 covers 7 bases. V shed 5 bases and J 1 base; nucleotides not matched to a gene: 7. The CDR3 totals 16 residues. Germline V gene data show CDR1 as MNHEY and CDR2 as SMNVEV (reference sequence).

The V call is TRBV7-9, the J call TRBJ1-1; maybe TRBD1 (5 bases). Germline assignment: CDR1 SEHNR and CDR2 FQNEAQ (reference sequence). This CDR3 has 16 amino acids. V lost 7 bases and J 4 bases, leaving 22 bases between the germline ends. CDR3 sequence reads: CASTKRVAGTGTEAFF. CDR3 bases: TGTGCCAGCACCAAGAGGGTAGCGGGGACCGGCACTGAAGCTTTCTTT.

The chain has TRBV15 and TRBJ2-3, with TRBD2 matching over 7 bases. J was trimmed by 1 base and V by 1 base; bases with no gene match: 2. The CDR3 extends over 15 amino acids. Looked up from germline, CDR1 is LNHNV and CDR2 is YYDKDF (reference sequence). The DNA of the CDR3 is TGTGCCACCAGCAGAGCTAGCGGACGCACAGATACGCAGTATTTT. Its protein is CATSRASGRTDTQYF.

The chain is built from TRBV7-2 and TRBJ1-2, with 7 positions matching TRBD1. The trim removed 5 bases at V and 3 bases at J, leaving 6 bases unmatched. CDR1 SGHTA and CDR2 FQGNSA come from the germline V gene. This CDR3 spans 14 amino acids. Written as DNA, the CDR3 is TGTGCCAGCAGCCCGCAGGGACAGTACTATGGCTACACCTTC. The encoded protein is CASSPQGQYYGYTF.

This clone was picked up a small number of times. In DNA form, the CDR3 reads TGTGCCAGCAGTGAATTTCGGGGGTTGGAGCCCCAGCATTTT. Protein: CASSEFRGLEPQHF. The gene calls are TRBV6-1 and TRBJ1-5, with D possibly being TRBD1 (5 bases). This CDR3 spans 14 amino acids. Trimming shortened V by 2 bases and J by 8 bases, and 13 bases separated the two germline ends. The V gene's germline CDR1 is MNHNS and CDR2 SASEGT.